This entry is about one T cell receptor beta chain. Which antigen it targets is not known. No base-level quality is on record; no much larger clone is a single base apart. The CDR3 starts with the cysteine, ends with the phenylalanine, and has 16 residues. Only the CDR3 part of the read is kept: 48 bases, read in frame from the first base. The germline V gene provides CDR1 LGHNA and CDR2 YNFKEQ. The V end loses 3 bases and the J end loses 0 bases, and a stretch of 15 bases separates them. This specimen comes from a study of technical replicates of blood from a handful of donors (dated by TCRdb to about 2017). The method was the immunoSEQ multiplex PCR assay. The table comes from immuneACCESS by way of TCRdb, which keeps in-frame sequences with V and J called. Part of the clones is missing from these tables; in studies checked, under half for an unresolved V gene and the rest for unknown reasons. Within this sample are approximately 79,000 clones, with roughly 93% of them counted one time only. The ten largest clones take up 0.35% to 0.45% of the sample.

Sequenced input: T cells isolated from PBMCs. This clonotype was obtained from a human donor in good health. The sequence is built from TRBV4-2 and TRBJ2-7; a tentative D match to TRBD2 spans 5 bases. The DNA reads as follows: TGTGCCAGCAGCCAGGAGGTTAGTGGGCCCTCCTACGAGCAGTACTTC. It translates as CASSQEVSGPSYEQYF.